These 11 T cell receptor beta chains were all obtained from the same sample, sequenced in a study of cytomegalovirus exposure and HLA in healthy donors. Only in-frame clones appear in the TCRdb table, and some are missing; sequencing was by immunoSEQ multiplex PCR. The sample yields about 130,000 clones, roughly 90% seen once. The specimen was PBMCs. The receptors come from a woman younger than 30 in good health and CMV-seronegative.

This chain joins TRBV2 and TRBJ2-1; 14 bases agree with TRBD2. Germline CDR1 and CDR2: SNHLY and FYNNEI. The CDR3 covers 19 residues. The ends lost 10 bases at V and 4 bases at J; junction bases unmatched: 18. The CDR3 sequence: CATLTRLAGGPRKYNEQFF. The DNA of the CDR3 is TGTGCCACCCTGACCAGACTAGCGGGAGGGCCAAGAAAATACAATGAGCAGTTCTTC.

The chain couples TRBV5-1 to TRBJ1-1, with TRBD1 identical over 8 bases. CDR1 SGHRS and CDR2 YFSETQ come from the germline V gene. V gave up 4 bases and J gave up 4 bases; unmatched junction bases: 15. This CDR3 is 17 amino acids long. CDR3 protein: CASSLGQGGGGGTEAFF. As DNA, the CDR3 is TGCGCCAGCAGCCTCGGACAGGGCGGAGGAGGCGGCACTGAAGCTTTCTTT.

The rearrangement links TRBV18 to TRBJ2-7; no reliable D call. The V end lost 5 bases, the J end lost 7 bases, and 9 bases lay between the germline ends. The CDR3 is 11 residues long. Germline V gene data show CDR1 as KGHSH and CDR2 as LQKENI. The CDR3 nucleotides are TGTGCCAGCTCAGCGCGAGCTGAGCAGTACTTC. Translation: CASSARAEQYF.

This clone occurred once. The chain employs TRBV10-3 and TRBJ1-5; no definite D call. CDR3 size: 15 residues. Germline CDR1 and CDR2: ENHRY and SYGVKD. Trimming took 0 bases from V and 0 from J, leaving 6 bases between them. CDR3 bases: TGTGCCATCAGTGAGTCAACAGATAGCAATCAGCCCCAGCATTTT. Translating it yields CAISESTDSNQPQHF.

Only a few counts were recorded for this clone. This rearrangement joins TRBV9 to TRBJ1-2; tentatively, D is TRBD1 (6 bases). V was cut by 0 bases and J by 7 bases, with 16 bases left in between. The germline V gene has CDR1 SGDLS and CDR2 YYNGEE. The CDR3 is made up of 15 amino acids. The DNA for the CDR3 is TGTGCCAGCAGCGTAGAGGGGAGTCAGGGGCTTGGCTACACCTTC. Translating gives CASSVEGSQGLGYTF.

The V and J genes are TRBV5-4 and TRBJ2-7; 11 bases agree with TRBD2. Germline V lookup: CDR1 SGHNT, CDR2 YYREEE (reference sequence). This CDR3 region has 18 residues. Trimming removed 4 bases from V and 3 bases from J; junction bases left unmatched: 15. CDR3 coding DNA: TGTGCCAGCAGCCCGACGATGGGACTAGCGGACCACCACTACGAGCAGTACTTC. This gives the protein CASSPTMGLADHHYEQYF.

This sequence joins TRBV6-5 and TRBJ1-1; 7 bases are shared with TRBD1. J gave up 5 bases and V 4 bases, and 7 bases lay outside the gene matches. Germline lookup yields CDR1 MNHEY and CDR2 SVGAGI. The CDR3 runs to 14 residues. This CDR3 is CASSSEGAWTEAFF. The CDR3 nucleotides are TGTGCCAGCAGTTCCGAGGGGGCCTGGACTGAAGCTTTCTTT.

The CDR3 reads CASRNRDRVRLGRNEKLFF. CDR3 DNA: TGCGCCAGCAGAAACCGGGACAGGGTTCGTTTAGGGCGGAATGAAAAACTGTTTTTT. The genes are TRBV5-1 and TRBJ1-4; 9 bases map to TRBD1. The CDR3 is 19 residues long. After removal of 5 bases from V and 5 bases from J, the junction contained 19 bases not matched to a gene. Germline CDR1 SGHRS, CDR2 YFSETQ.

The chain recombines TRBV27 with TRBJ2-7; TRBD2 might be the D (5 bases). The ends were cut back, 3 bases at V and 5 bases at J, with 23 bases in the middle. The CDR3 totals 17 residues. Germline V gene data show CDR1 as MNHEY and CDR2 as SMNVEV (reference sequence). The CDR3 nucleotides read TGTGCCAGCAGTTTGGTGGGTGGCGTACGGAGGATAAACGAGCAGTACTTC. It translates to CASSLVGGVRRINEQYF.

This clone appeared a single time. The rearrangement links TRBV5-5 to TRBJ2-7, with 8 bases matching TRBD1. This CDR3 comprises 15 residues. The ends lost 3 bases at V and 2 bases at J; junction bases unmatched: 7. Germline V lookup: CDR1 SGHKS, CDR2 YYEKEE (reference sequence). The CDR3 bases are TGTGCCAGCAGCTGGGGGACAGGTTTCACCTACGAGCAGTACTTC. Amino acid sequence: CASSWGTGFTYEQYF. The full variable domain, with the rest looked up from reference TRBV5-5 and TRBJ2-7, is DAGVTQSPTHLIKTRGQQVTLRCSPISGHKSVSWYQQVLGQGPQFIFQYYEKEERGRGNFPDRFSARQFPNYSSELNVNALLLGDSALYLCASSWGTGFTYEQYFGPGTRLTVT.

Notes on this clone: One end of the junction fails to match germline, which may point to a read error. The chain has TRBV7-7 and TRBJ2-3; TRBD2 matches 13 bases. Germline CDR1 is SSHAT and CDR2 is FNYEAQ (reference sequence). This CDR3 contains 16 residues. CDR3 DNA: TGTGCTAGCAGCTTGGGACTAGCGGGAAGCACAGATACGCAGTATTTT. Translated: CASSLGLAGSTDTQYF.